The clone carrying this T cell receptor beta chain appeared once. Germline CDR1 SQVTM, CDR2 ANQGSEA. Between the trimmed V and J ends, which lost 7 bases and 11 bases, there was a span of 17 bases. The CDR3 has 12 residues. This sample is part of a study of blood T cell repertoires in COVID-19. Study at large: Whether acute or convalescent, the COVID-19 samples came from the United States, Italy and Spain. In each case, the material was cDNA or gDNA derived from T cells, B-cell-depleted T cells, or PBMCs.

Measured with immunoSEQ multiplex PCR; TCRdb has only the in-frame clones, and not every one. Of some 200,000 clones listed, over 75% are singletons. The receptor's source is a man aged 45 to 65 with acute or convalescent COVID-19. The chain couples TRBV29-1 to TRBJ1-4; D perhaps matches TRBD1 (6 bases). Source material: peripheral blood. The CDR3 DNA sequence: TGCAGCGCTGACAGCCCAGGGGAGAAACTGTTTTTT. Translation gives CSADSPGEKLFF.